These 18 T cell receptor beta chains were all obtained from the same sample, sequenced in a study of Ad26.COV2.S vaccination and SARS-CoV-2 variants. Specified treatment: around 19 received Ad26.COV2.S at low or high dose, single or two shots; about 5 received placebo; per-sample allocation not given. After the first vaccine or placebo injection, samples were drawn on day 63. Data came from immunoSEQ multiplex PCR; TCRdb stores just in-frame clones and leaves some out. The table lists under 550,000 clones, around nine tenths of them singletons, with 3.6% in the top ten. The sequencing here drew on peripheral blood, taken in a trial of Ad26.COV2.S vaccine versus placebo. Every receptor here comes from a person between 18 and 65 years old who received the Ad26.COV2.S COVID-19 vaccine or a placebo.

The rearrangement joins TRBV28 to TRBJ1-3; possibly TRBD1 for D (5 bases). Trimming removed 2 bases at V and 0 bases at J, with 14 bases between. Germline CDR1 and CDR2: MDHEN and SYDVKM. The CDR3 is 17 amino acids. CDR3 nucleotides: TGTGCCAGCAGTTTAGGGAGGGGTGGTTACTCTGGAAACACCATATATTTT. Its translation: CASSLGRGGYSGNTIYF.

This chain links TRBV6-5 with TRBJ2-1, with D possibly being TRBD1 (6 bases). The CDR3 has 14 amino acids. Per germline, CDR1 MNHEY and CDR2 SVGAGI. V shed 2 bases and J shed 8 bases, with 13 bases lying between them. The CDR3 reads CASSYGAGVDEQFF. DNA of the CDR3: TGTGCCAGCAGTTACGGGGCAGGGGTGGATGAGCAGTTCTTC.

V and J are TRBV7-2 and TRBJ2-6, with TRBD2 matching 8 bases. This CDR3 region has 18 residues. The V gene end was trimmed by 1 base and the J gene end by 0 bases; junction bases not matched to a gene: 5. Germline-derived CDR1 and CDR2 are SGHTA and FQGNSA. The DNA of the CDR3 is TGTGCCAGCAGCTTAGTAGGTAGCGGGGCCTCTGGGGCCAACGTCCTGACTTTC. It translates to CASSLVGSGASGANVLTF.

This clone was counted a single time. V usage is TRBV5-1 and J usage is TRBJ1-2; D may be TRBD1 (6 bases). Germline V gives CDR1 SGHRS, CDR2 YFSETQ. V lost 3 bases to trimming and J lost 0 bases, with 18 bases between them. This CDR3 has 17 residues. Here the CDR3 reads CASSYSGARPTNYGYTF. The DNA for the CDR3 is TGCGCCAGCAGCTACTCAGGGGCCCGACCAACTAACTATGGCTACACCTTC.

The chain links TRBV29-1 to TRBJ2-5; tentatively, D is TRBD1 (6 bases). This CDR3 is 18 amino acids long. Trimming took off 2 bases at V and 1 base at J, with 23 bases between the two ends. CDR1 SQVTM and CDR2 ANQGSEA come from the germline V gene. The CDR3 DNA reads TGCAGCGTTGAAATACTCAGGGACATGGCCTTACCCCAAGAGACCCAGTACTTC. Translating it yields CSVEILRDMALPQETQYF.

The rearrangement links TRBV28 to TRBJ2-5; 9 nucleotides agree with TRBD1. The V gene's germline CDR1 is MDHEN and CDR2 SYDVKM. The CDR3 sequence is 15 residues long. The V segment lost 4 bases and the J segment 2 bases; nucleotides outside the gene matches: 5. CDR3 protein: CASSSRQGVQETQYF. CDR3 in DNA: TGTGCCAGCAGTTCAAGACAGGGGGTACAAGAGACCCAGTACTTC.

This clone was recorded once. DNA for the CDR3: TGTGCCAGCAGCGTAGAAGCCGCCGGGACTTCACCCCTCCACTTT. Its translation: CASSVEAAGTSPLHF. The rearrangement uses TRBV9 and TRBJ1-6; weak D call: TRBD1 (5 bases). Trimming shortened V by 0 bases and J by 9 bases, and 13 bases separated the two germline ends. The germline CDR1 and CDR2 sequences are SGDLS and YYNGEE. The CDR3 runs to 15 residues. The full variable domain, in which reference TRBV9 and TRBJ1-6 provide the parts outside the CDR3, is DSGVTQTPKHLITATGQRVTLRCSPRSGDLSVYWYQQSLDQGLQFLIQYYNGEERAKGNILERFSAQQFPDLHSELNLSSLELGDSALYFCASSVEAAGTSPLHFGNGTRLTVT.

CDR3 DNA: TGTGCCAGCAGCCTTACGGCGGAAGGGACATGGAGCTCTGGGGCCAACGTCCTGACTTTC. This sequence encodes CASSLTAEGTWSSGANVLTF. The V call is TRBV3-1 (or the pseudogene TRBV3-2), the J call TRBJ2-6, with a possible D match to TRBD1 (6 bases). Trimming left V 4 bases short and J 0 bases short, with 22 bases between. Germline values: CDR1 LGHDT, CDR2 YNNKEL (reference sequence). The CDR3 contains 20 residues.

The chain joins TRBV7-2 to TRBJ1-5, with D tentatively TRBD1 (5 bases). The CDR3 spans 12 residues. V was pared by 4 bases and J by 12 bases, with 13 bases between. The germline V gene encodes CDR1 SGHTA and CDR2 FQGNSA. The CDR3: CASSSDIQGQHF. The CDR3 nucleotides read TGTGCCAGCAGCTCGGACATTCAAGGCCAGCATTTT.

This chain uses TRBV18 with TRBJ2-1, with D unclear. The CDR3 length is 14 residues. Per germline, CDR1 KGHSH and CDR2 LQKENI. The V end was cut by 3 bases, the J end by 4 bases, with 10 bases between. The CDR3, as DNA: TGTGCCAGCTCACCTCGTTCCCGATACAATGAGCAGTTCTTC. It specifies CASSPRSRYNEQFF. Full variable domain (outside the CDR3, taken from reference TRBV18 and TRBJ2-1): NAGVMQNPRHLVRRRGQEARLRCSPMKGHSHVYWYRQLPEEGLKFMVYLQKENIIDESGMPKERFSAEFPKEGPSILRIQQVVRGDSAAYFCASSPRSRYNEQFFGPGTRLTVL.

The genes are TRBV14 and TRBJ1-1; D is undetermined. CDR1 and CDR2 from the germline V gene are SGHDN and FVKESK. The CDR3 extends over 15 amino acids. V was cut by 1 base and J by 1 base, with 10 bases left in between. The CDR3 loop is CASSQVGRQNTEAFF. CDR3 nucleotides: TGTGCCAGCAGCCAAGTCGGCAGGCAGAACACTGAAGCTTTCTTT.

V is TRBV18 and J is TRBJ2-3; 9 bases map to TRBD2. Germline CDR1 and CDR2: KGHSH and LQKENI. V shed 2 bases, J shed 4 bases, and the junction held 13 bases outside the gene matches. The CDR3 spans 18 residues. This chain's CDR3 is CASSPGSASGMGSDTQYF. The CDR3 bases are TGTGCCAGCTCACCAGGTTCGGCTAGCGGGATGGGGTCAGATACGCAGTATTTT.

This chain uses TRBV27 with TRBJ2-7, with D perhaps assigned TRBD1 or TRBD2 (7 bases each). V gave up 1 base and J gave up 3 bases, with 13 bases separating them. Germline-derived CDR1 and CDR2 are MNHEY and SMNVEV (reference sequence). This CDR3 spans 15 amino acids. Here the CDR3 DNA reads TGTGCCAGCAGTTTATGGGGCAGGGGGGGCTACGAGCAGTACTTC. It yields the protein CASSLWGRGGYEQYF.

The rearrangement uses TRBV5-1 and TRBJ2-6, with D hard to call. This CDR3 is built from 16 residues. Deletions cut 0 bases from V and 1 base from J, with 8 bases between. CDR1 SGHRS and CDR2 YFSETQ come from the germline V gene. The CDR3 is CASSLGLESGANVLTF. For the CDR3, the DNA is TGCGCCAGCAGCTTGGGTCTTGAGTCTGGGGCCAACGTCCTGACTTTC.

The rearrangement uses TRBV14 and TRBJ2-1; 10 bases map to TRBD2. V lost 2 bases to trimming and J lost 8 bases; unmatched junction nucleotides: 6. CDR3 size: 15 residues. Germline CDR1 and CDR2: SGHDN and FVKESK. CDR3 protein: CASSQSGGAFDEQFF. The CDR3, as DNA: TGTGCCAGCAGCCAAAGCGGGGGGGCCTTTGATGAGCAGTTCTTC.

V usage is TRBV7-2 and J usage is TRBJ1-2; TRBD1 aligns across 8 bases. V dropped 1 base and J dropped 8; count of bases not matched to a gene: 9. The germline CDR1 and CDR2 sequences are SGHTA and FQGNSA. The CDR3 sequence is 15 residues long. Written as DNA, the CDR3 is TGTGCCAGCAGCTTAGGTCCCCAGGGGGCAGGGGGCTACACCTTC. Amino acid sequence: CASSLGPQGAGGYTF. Full variable domain (outside the CDR3, taken from reference TRBV7-2 and TRBJ1-2): GAGVSQSPSNKVTEKGKDVELRCDPISGHTALYWYRQSLGQGLEFLIYFQGNSAPDKSGLPSDRFSAERTGGSVSTLTIQRTQQEDSAVYLCASSLGPQGAGGYTFGSGTRLTVV.

The V call is TRBV12-5, the J call TRBJ2-1; 9 bases agree with TRBD1. With 5 bases clipped from V and 3 bases from J, the junction kept 5 bases outside the gene matches. Germline values: CDR1 LGHNT, CDR2 FRNRAP. This CDR3 comprises 15 residues. CDR3 region: CASGMGQGVYNEQFF. CDR3 DNA sequence: TGTGCTAGTGGTATGGGACAGGGCGTCTACAATGAGCAGTTCTTC.

This clone showed up just a few times. The chain employs TRBV5-4 and TRBJ2-5, with D perhaps assigned TRBD1 or TRBD2 (6 bases each). CDR3 length: 16 amino acids. The V gene lost 0 bases and the J gene lost 2 bases, with 14 bases spanning the gap. Germline-derived CDR1 and CDR2 are SGHNT and YYREEE (reference sequence). The CDR3, as DNA: TGTGCCAGCAGCTTGGGGGGGGCGAGTGGACAAGAGACCCAGTACTTC. Translation gives CASSLGGASGQETQYF.